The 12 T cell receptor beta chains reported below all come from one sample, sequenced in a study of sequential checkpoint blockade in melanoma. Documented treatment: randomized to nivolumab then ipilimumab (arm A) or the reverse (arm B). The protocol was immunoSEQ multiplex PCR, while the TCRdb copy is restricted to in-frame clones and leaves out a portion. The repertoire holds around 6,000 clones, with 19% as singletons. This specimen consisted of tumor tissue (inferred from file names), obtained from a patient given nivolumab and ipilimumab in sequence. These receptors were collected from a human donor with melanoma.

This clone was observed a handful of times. The CDR3 nucleotides read TGCGCCAGCAGCTCGGGACGGGCTGTCTCTGGGGCCAACGTCCTGACTTTC. Amino acids: CASSSGRAVSGANVLTF. The chain combines TRBV5-1 with TRBJ2-6; D is possibly TRBD1 or TRBD2 (5 bases each). Trimming removed 3 bases at V and 0 bases at J, with 13 bases between. This CDR3 comprises 17 residues. Germline lookup yields CDR1 SGHRS and CDR2 YFSETQ.

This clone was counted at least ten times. CDR3 sequence: CASSSLGSGSFNSPLHF. CDR3 sequence (DNA): TGTGCCAGCAGCTCACTCGGCTCCGGGAGTTTTAATTCACCCCTCCACTTT. The chain is built from TRBV11-3 and TRBJ1-6; D is uncertain. The V end was cut by 4 bases, the J end by 6 bases, with 19 bases between. CDR1 and CDR2 (germline): SGHNT, YENEEA. The CDR3 extends over 17 amino acids.

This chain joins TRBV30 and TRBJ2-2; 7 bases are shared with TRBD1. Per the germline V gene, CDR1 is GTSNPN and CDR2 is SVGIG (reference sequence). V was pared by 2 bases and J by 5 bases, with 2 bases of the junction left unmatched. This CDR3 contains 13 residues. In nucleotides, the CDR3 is TGTGCCTGGAGTCCACAGGGGACCGGGGAGCTGTTTTTT. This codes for CAWSPQGTGELFF.

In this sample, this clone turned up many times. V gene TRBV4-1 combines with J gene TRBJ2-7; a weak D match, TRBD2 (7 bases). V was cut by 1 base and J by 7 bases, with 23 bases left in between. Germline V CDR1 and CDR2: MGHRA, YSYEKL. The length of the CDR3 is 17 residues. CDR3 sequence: CASSQGPGGGSLTEQYF. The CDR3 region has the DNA TGCGCCAGCAGCCAAGGCCCGGGGGGCGGGAGCCTTACGGAGCAGTACTTC.

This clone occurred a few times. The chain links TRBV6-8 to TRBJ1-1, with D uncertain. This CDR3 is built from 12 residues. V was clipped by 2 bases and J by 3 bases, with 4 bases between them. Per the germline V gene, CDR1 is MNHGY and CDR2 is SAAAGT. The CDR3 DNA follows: TGTGCCAGCAGTTACGGCGACACTGAAGCTTTCTTT. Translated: CASSYGDTEAFF.

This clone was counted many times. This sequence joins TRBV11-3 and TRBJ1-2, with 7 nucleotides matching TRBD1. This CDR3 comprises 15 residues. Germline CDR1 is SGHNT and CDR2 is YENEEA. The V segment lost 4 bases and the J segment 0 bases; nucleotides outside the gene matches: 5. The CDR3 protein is CASSSETGANYGYTF. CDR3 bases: TGTGCCAGCAGCTCCGAAACAGGGGCTAACTATGGCTACACCTTC.

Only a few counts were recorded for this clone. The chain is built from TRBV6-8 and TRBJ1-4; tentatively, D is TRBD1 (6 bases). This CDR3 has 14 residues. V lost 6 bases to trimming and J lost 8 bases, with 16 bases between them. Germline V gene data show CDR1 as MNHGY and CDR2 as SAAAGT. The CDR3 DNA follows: TGTGCCAGCAGGGAACAGGGATCGTACGAAAAACTGTTTTTT. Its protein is CASREQGSYEKLFF.

The CDR3 nucleotides are TGTGCCAGTAGGGAATCCCTCGCGGGAGACACAGATACGCAGTATTTT. This translates into CASRESLAGDTDTQYF. The chain couples TRBV19 to TRBJ2-3, with TRBD2 matching over 7 bases. The CDR3 consists of 16 residues. Germline V gene lookup returns CDR1 LNHDA and CDR2 SQIVND (reference sequence). Germline trimming cut 6 bases from V and 2 bases from J; bases unmatched to any gene: 11.

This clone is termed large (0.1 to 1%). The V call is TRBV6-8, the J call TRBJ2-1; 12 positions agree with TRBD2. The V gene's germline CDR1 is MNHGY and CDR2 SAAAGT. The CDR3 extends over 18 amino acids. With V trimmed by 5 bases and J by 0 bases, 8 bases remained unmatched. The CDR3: CASSLAGGTLGSYNEQFF. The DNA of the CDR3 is TGTGCCAGCAGTCTAGCGGGGGGGACTCTTGGCTCCTACAATGAGCAGTTCTTC.

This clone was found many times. CDR3 nucleotide sequence: TGTGCCAGCGGCCGGGACAGAACTACAACCGGGGCCAACGTCCTGACTTTC. Protein product: CASGRDRTTTGANVLTF. The chain couples TRBV6-8 to TRBJ2-6, with 7 bases fitting TRBD1. Germline trimming cut 8 bases from V and 4 bases from J; bases unmatched to any gene: 14. Germline CDR1 and CDR2: MNHGY and SAAAGT. CDR3 length: 17 amino acids.

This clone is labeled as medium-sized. CDR3 sequence: CASSLAGGYSNQPQHF. The CDR3 region has the DNA TGTGCCAGCAGCTTGGCAGGGGGTTATAGCAATCAGCCCCAGCATTTT. J is TRBJ1-5 and V is TRBV11-3, with 7 nucleotides matching TRBD1. Losses at the gene ends were 3 bases for V and 0 bases for J; bases not matched to a gene: 5. Germline V gene lookup returns CDR1 SGHNT and CDR2 YENEEA. The CDR3 extends over 16 amino acids.

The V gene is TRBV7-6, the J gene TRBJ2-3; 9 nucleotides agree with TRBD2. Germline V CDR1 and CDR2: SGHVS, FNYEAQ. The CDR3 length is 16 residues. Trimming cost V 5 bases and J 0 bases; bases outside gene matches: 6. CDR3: CASSPREGSSTDTQYF. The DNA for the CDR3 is TGTGCCAGCAGCCCGCGGGAGGGATCTAGCACAGATACGCAGTATTTT.